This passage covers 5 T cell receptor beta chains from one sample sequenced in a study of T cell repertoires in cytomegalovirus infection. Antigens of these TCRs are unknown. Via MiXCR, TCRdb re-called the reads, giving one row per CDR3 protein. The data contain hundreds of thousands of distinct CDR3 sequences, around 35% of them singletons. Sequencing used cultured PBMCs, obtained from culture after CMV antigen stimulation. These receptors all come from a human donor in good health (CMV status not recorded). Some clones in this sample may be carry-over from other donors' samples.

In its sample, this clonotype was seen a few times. Here the CDR3 DNA reads TGCAGTGCTAGGAAGTTAACTCGGGGCACAGATACGCAGTATTTT. Its translation is CSARKLTRGTDTQYF. The chain links TRBV20-1 to TRBJ2-3; D remains ambiguous. Between the trimmed V and J ends, which lost 3 bases and 1 base, there was a span of 14 bases. Germline lookup yields CDR1 DFQATT and CDR2 SNEGSKA (reference sequence). The CDR3 contains 15 residues.

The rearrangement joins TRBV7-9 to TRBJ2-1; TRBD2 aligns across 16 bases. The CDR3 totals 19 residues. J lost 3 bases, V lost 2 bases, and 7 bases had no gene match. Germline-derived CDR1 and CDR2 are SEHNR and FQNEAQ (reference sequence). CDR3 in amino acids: CASSLMGLAGGPHYNEQFF. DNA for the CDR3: TGTGCCAGCAGCTTAATGGGACTAGCGGGAGGGCCCCACTACAATGAGCAGTTCTTC.

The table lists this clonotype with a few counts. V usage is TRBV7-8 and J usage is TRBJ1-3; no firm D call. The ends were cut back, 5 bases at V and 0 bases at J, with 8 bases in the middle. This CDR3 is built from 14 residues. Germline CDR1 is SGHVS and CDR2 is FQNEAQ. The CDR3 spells CASSSSVSGNTIYF. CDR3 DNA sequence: TGTGCCAGCAGCAGCAGCGTCTCTGGAAACACCATATATTTT.

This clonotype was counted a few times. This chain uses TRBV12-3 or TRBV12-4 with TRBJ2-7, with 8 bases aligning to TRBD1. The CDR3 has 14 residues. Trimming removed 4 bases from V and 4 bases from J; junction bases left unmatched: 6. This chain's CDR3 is CASSSQGTGYEQYF. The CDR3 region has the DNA TGTGCCAGCAGTTCGCAGGGGACAGGATACGAGCAGTACTTC.

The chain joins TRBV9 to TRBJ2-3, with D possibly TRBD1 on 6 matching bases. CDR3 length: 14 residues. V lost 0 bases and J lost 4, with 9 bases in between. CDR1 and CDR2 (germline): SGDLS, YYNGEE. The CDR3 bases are TGTGCCAGCAGCGTAGGGGGGCCTCCAGATACGCAGTATTTT. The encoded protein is CASSVGGPPDTQYF.